The 13 T cell receptor beta chains listed next were all sequenced from one sample in a study of Ad26.COV2.S vaccination and SARS-CoV-2 variants. Profiled with immunoSEQ multiplex PCR; TCRdb holds only in-frame clones, not every one. The data show around 450,000 clones, over 75% seen once. Treatment given: over 15 received Ad26.COV2.S at low or high dose, single or two shots; several received placebo; per-sample allocation not given. Sample collection was performed on day 63 after the first vaccine or placebo injection. The sample consisted of peripheral blood, taken in a trial of Ad26.COV2.S vaccine versus placebo. These receptors all come from a person between 18 and 59 years old who received the Ad26.COV2.S COVID-19 vaccine or a placebo.

The genes are TRBV4-3 and TRBJ2-1, with TRBD2 matching over 12 bases. The CDR3 consists of 17 residues. Germline V gene lookup returns CDR1 LGHNA and CDR2 YSLEER. The V segment lost 4 bases and the J segment 4 bases; nucleotides outside the gene matches: 8. As DNA, the CDR3 is TGCGCCAGCAGCCGGAAAACTAGCGGGGGGTATTACAATGAGCAGTTCTTC. Translation gives CASSRKTSGGYYNEQFF.

This clone appeared once. The V gene is TRBV20-1, the J gene TRBJ2-7, with unresolved D. The V end was cut by 3 bases, the J end by 0 bases, with 12 bases between. The CDR3 consists of 14 residues. From germline, CDR1 is DFQATT and CDR2 SNEGSKA (reference sequence). The CDR3 DNA follows: TGCAGTGCTAGTCTCGCCGGAAGCTCCTACGAGCAGTACTTC. Translated, it gives CSASLAGSSYEQYF.

This sequence joins TRBV28 and TRBJ1-2, with D perhaps TRBD1 (5 bases). The CDR3 spans 14 residues. The germline V and J ends were trimmed by 7 bases and 6 bases, with 18 bases remaining between them. CDR1 and CDR2 (germline): MDHEN, SYDVKM. This chain's CDR3 is CASIQRGVQNGYTF. In DNA form, the CDR3 reads TGTGCCAGCATACAAAGAGGGGTTCAAAATGGCTACACCTTC.

The rearrangement uses TRBV11-2 and TRBJ2-2, with D tentatively TRBD2 (6 bases). This CDR3 spans 14 amino acids. Germline values: CDR1 SGHAT, CDR2 FQNNGV. The V gene lost 5 bases and the J gene lost 5 bases, with 12 bases spanning the gap. The DNA of the CDR3 is TGTGCCAGCAGCCTCCTACGGGGGACCGGGGAGCTGTTTTTT. Encoded protein: CASSLLRGTGELFF.

The rearrangement joins TRBV27 to TRBJ2-2; D possibly corresponds to TRBD2 (7 bases). V was clipped by 5 bases and J by 6 bases, with 16 bases between them. The V gene's germline CDR1 is MNHEY and CDR2 SMNVEV (reference sequence). The CDR3 extends over 15 amino acids. Here the CDR3 reads CASSPTKGGPGELFF. CDR3 in DNA: TGTGCCAGCAGTCCAACCAAGGGGGGGCCCGGGGAGCTGTTTTTT.

The rearrangement links TRBV18 to TRBJ2-7; D may be TRBD1 (6 bases). V was cut by 3 bases and J by 7 bases, with 13 bases left in between. Per the germline V gene, CDR1 is KGHSH and CDR2 is LQKENI. The CDR3 extends over 13 amino acids. CDR3 in DNA: TGTGCCAGCTCACCGGCCGCAGGGGTAGAGCAGTACTTC. Protein product: CASSPAAGVEQYF.

V and J are TRBV7-9 and TRBJ2-7, with a weak D call TRBD2 (7 bases). The CDR3 loop spans 14 amino acids. CDR1 is SEHNR, CDR2 FQNEAQ, per germline (reference sequence). The V and J ends lost 10 bases and 5 bases respectively, with 21 bases between them. Here the CDR3 DNA reads TGTGCCACCTCACCGACGGGGGGCTCTAACGAGCAGTACTTC. Translated: CATSPTGGSNEQYF.

The V call is TRBV7-9, the J call TRBJ2-6; 9 bases fit TRBD1. CDR3 length: 18 residues. Trimming took 5 bases from V and 0 from J; bases not matched to a gene: 8. CDR1 is SEHNR, CDR2 FQNEAQ, per germline (reference sequence). The CDR3 DNA reads as TGTGCCAGCAGCCCACAGGGACAGGGTTACTCTGGGGCCAACGTCCTGACTTTC. As protein: CASSPQGQGYSGANVLTF.

This clone was seen only a few times. The gene calls are TRBV4-3 and TRBJ2-7, with TRBD2 identical over 16 bases. Germline loops: CDR1 LGHNA, CDR2 YSLEER. CDR3 length: 16 residues. J gave up 8 bases and V 0 bases, and 4 bases lay outside the gene matches. The CDR3 DNA follows: TGCGCCAGCAGCCAAGAACCGGGACTAGCGGGGGGGCAGCAGTACTTC. Its protein is CASSQEPGLAGGQQYF.

The V call is TRBV28, the J call TRBJ1-1; D uncertain. There are 16 residues in the CDR3. Trimming took 8 bases from V and 8 from J, leaving 27 bases between them. Germline-derived CDR1 and CDR2 are MDHEN and SYDVKM. DNA of the CDR3: TGTGCCAGCGACCCCCGCTCTAGGACGGCGGTGACCGAAGCTTTCTTT. It codes for CASDPRSRTAVTEAFF.

The V and J genes are TRBV11-2 and TRBJ1-1; D is undetermined. Germline CDR1 reads SGHAT; CDR2 reads FQNNGV. V dropped 5 bases and J dropped 11 bases, with 21 bases sitting between them. CDR3 length: 14 amino acids. The CDR3 DNA is TGTGCCAGCAGCCAACCGCGACATACCGAGGCGGCTTTCTTT. This encodes CASSQPRHTEAAFF.

V and J are TRBV11-2 and TRBJ2-1, with D possibly called TRBD1 or TRBD2 (5 bases each). Germline CDR1 is SGHAT and CDR2 is FQNNGV. V was trimmed by 1 base and J by 9 bases, leaving 13 bases between them. The CDR3 is 14 residues long. CDR3 coding DNA: TGTGCCAGCAGCTTAGGTTTCAGGGAGATTGAGCAGTTCTTC. As protein: CASSLGFREIEQFF.

This clone has only one observation. J is TRBJ2-7 and V is TRBV5-1; D tentatively fits TRBD1 or TRBD2 (5 bases each). V lost 4 bases and J lost 3, with 14 bases in between. The germline CDR1 and CDR2 sequences are SGHRS and YFSETQ. The CDR3 sequence is 14 residues long. The CDR3 here is CASSDRDGGYEQYF. The CDR3 DNA is TGCGCCAGCAGCGACCGGGACGGAGGCTACGAGCAGTACTTC. The full variable domain, in which reference TRBV5-1 and TRBJ2-7 provide the parts outside the CDR3, is KAGVTQTPRYLIKTRGQQVTLSCSPISGHRSVSWYQQTPGQGLQFLFEYFSETQRNKGNFPGRFSGRQFSNSRSEMNVSTLELGDSALYLCASSDRDGGYEQYFGPGTRLTVT.